This T cell receptor (beta chain) is from a study of T cells in Graves' hyperthyroidism and ophthalmopathy. Researchers took RNA transcripts and amplified the TCR beta CDR3 regions from them. During a first-round RT-PCR of the TCR CDR3, the HTBI primer set was used. MiXCR, applied by TCRdb to the multiplex PCR reads, yields one record per CDR3 protein. The table has a few hundred thousand distinct CDR3 sequences, around 46% seen once. To note about this clonotype: What it binds is unknown.

General study results and limits: Ophthalmopathy cases were set apart from stable hyperthyroidism by a 13 V-J model. Blood also held most thyroid clonotypes expanded beyond 0.001.

The clonotype was recovered from an adult woman with Graves' disease, either hyperthyroidism or ophthalmopathy (not recorded which). Sequenced material: peripheral blood or thyroid tissue (not recorded which).

The CDR3: CSANRGGETQYF. The CDR3 DNA reads TGCAGTGCTAACAGGGGAGGGGAGACCCAGTACTTC. The chain joins TRBV20-1 to TRBJ2-5; perhaps D is TRBD1 or TRBD2 (7 bases each). V was trimmed by 4 bases and J by 5 bases, leaving 11 bases between them. The CDR3 is 12 amino acids. Per the germline V gene, CDR1 is DFQATT and CDR2 is SNEGSKA (reference sequence).